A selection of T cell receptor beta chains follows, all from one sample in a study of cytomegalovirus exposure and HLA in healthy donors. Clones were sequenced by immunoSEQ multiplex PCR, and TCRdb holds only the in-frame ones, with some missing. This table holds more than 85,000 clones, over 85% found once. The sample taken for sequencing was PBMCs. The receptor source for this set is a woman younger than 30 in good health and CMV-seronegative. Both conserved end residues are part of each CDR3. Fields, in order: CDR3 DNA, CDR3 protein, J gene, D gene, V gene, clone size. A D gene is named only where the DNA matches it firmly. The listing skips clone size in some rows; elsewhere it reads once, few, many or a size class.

CDR3 DNA: TGTGCCAGCAGAGACAGGCTCTCTGGAAACACCATATATTTT
CDR3 protein: CASRDRLSGNTIYF
J gene: TRBJ1-3
D gene: NA
V gene: TRBV25-1
clone size: NA

CDR3 DNA: TGTGCCAGCTCACCATCTCGCAACAGCCATAGCAATCAGCCCCAGCATTTT
CDR3 protein: CASSPSRNSHSNQPQHF
J gene: TRBJ1-5
D gene: NA
V gene: TRBV18
clone size: NA

CDR3 DNA: TGTGCCAGCAGCTTTTCAGGATCGGCTGGCTACACCTTC
CDR3 protein: CASSFSGSAGYTF
J gene: TRBJ1-2
D gene: NA
V gene: TRBV7-9
clone size: few

CDR3 DNA: TGTGCCAGCAGTGAAGGCGGGGACAGGGATGAAAAACTGTTTTTT
CDR3 protein: CASSEGGDRDEKLFF
J gene: TRBJ1-4
D gene: TRBD1
V gene: TRBV2
clone size: once

CDR3 DNA: TGTGCCAGCGGTAGGGGGACAGGGAGTGGAGATACGCAGTATTTT
CDR3 protein: CASGRGTGSGDTQYF
J gene: TRBJ2-3
D gene: TRBD1
V gene: TRBV9
clone size: NA

CDR3 DNA: TGCGCCAGCAGCCTCCGGGACAGAATGAACACTGAAGCTTTCTTT
CDR3 protein: CASSLRDRMNTEAFF
J gene: TRBJ1-1
D gene: TRBD1
V gene: TRBV4-1
clone size: NA

CDR3 DNA: TGCGCCAGCAGCCAGATAGCGGGAATCGGCGAGCAGTACTTC
CDR3 protein: CASSQIAGIGEQYF
J gene: TRBJ2-7
D gene: TRBD2
V gene: TRBV4-1
clone size: NA

CDR3 DNA: TGCGCCAGCAGCTCCTCCTCAATAAGGACTGACTCCTACGAGCAGTACTTC
CDR3 protein: CASSSSSIRTDSYEQYF
J gene: TRBJ2-7
D gene: NA
V gene: TRBV5-1
clone size: NA

CDR3 DNA: TGCGCCAGCAGCCAAGAGCGCAGGGGAGACTATGGCTACACCTTC
CDR3 protein: CASSQERRGDYGYTF
J gene: TRBJ1-2
D gene: NA
V gene: TRBV4-3
clone size: NA

CDR3 DNA: TGTGCCAGCAGCCTCGGACAGGGATTATCCTACGAGCAGTACTTC
CDR3 protein: CASSLGQGLSYEQYF
J gene: TRBJ2-7
D gene: TRBD1
V gene: TRBV9
clone size: NA

CDR3 DNA: TGTGCCAGCAGCTTAGTAGTAGGGGGCGCAGAGACCCAGTACTTC
CDR3 protein: CASSLVVGGAETQYF
J gene: TRBJ2-5
D gene: TRBD1
V gene: TRBV7-9
clone size: NA

CDR3 DNA: TGTGCCACCAGCCGGGGGTTCAATTCCTACGAGCAGTACTTC
CDR3 protein: CATSRGFNSYEQYF
J gene: TRBJ2-7
D gene: NA
V gene: TRBV15
clone size: NA

CDR3 DNA: TGTGCCAGCAGCCAGGTGGGAGTCTCCTACGAGCAGTACTTC
CDR3 protein: CASSQVGVSYEQYF
J gene: TRBJ2-7
D gene: NA
V gene: TRBV7-2
clone size: NA

CDR3 DNA: TGTGCCTGGTCCGGGAGCGGCTACGAGCAGTACTTC
CDR3 protein: CAWSGSGYEQYF
J gene: TRBJ2-7
D gene: NA
V gene: TRBV30
clone size: NA

CDR3 DNA: TGTGCCAGCAGCTGGACAGATAACTATGGCTACACCTTC
CDR3 protein: CASSWTDNYGYTF
J gene: TRBJ1-2
D gene: NA
V gene: TRBV5-4
clone size: NA

CDR3 DNA: TGCGCCAGCACCTATTCTAGCGGGGGGGCCGGGACGCAGTATTTT
CDR3 protein: CASTYSSGGAGTQYF
J gene: TRBJ2-3
D gene: TRBD2
V gene: TRBV5-1
clone size: NA

CDR3 DNA: TGTGCCAGCTCACCCGTCGGGAACACCGGGGAGCTGTTTTTT
CDR3 protein: CASSPVGNTGELFF
J gene: TRBJ2-2
D gene: NA
V gene: TRBV18
clone size: NA

CDR3 DNA: TGTGCCAGCAGCTCTACCCAACGGGGGGCTGGAAACTATGGCTACACCTTC
CDR3 protein: CASSSTQRGAGNYGYTF
J gene: TRBJ1-2
D gene: NA
V gene: TRBV9
clone size: NA

CDR3 DNA: TGTGCCAGCTCCCCTTCTAGCGGGAGGGCCCGGGAGCAGTACTTC
CDR3 protein: CASSPSSGRAREQYF
J gene: TRBJ2-7
D gene: TRBD2
V gene: TRBV18
clone size: NA

CDR3 DNA: TGTGCCAGCAGTGAAGCGAGGCTTTTTGCCATATATTTT
CDR3 protein: CASSEARLFAIYF
J gene: TRBJ1-3
D gene: NA
V gene: TRBV2
clone size: NA

CDR3 DNA: TGCAGTGCGCAGGTGACAGATACGCAGTATTTT
CDR3 protein: CSAQVTDTQYF
J gene: TRBJ2-3
D gene: NA
V gene: TRBV20-1
clone size: NA

CDR3 DNA: TGTGCCAGCAGTAGGGGCTCTGGAAACACCATATATTTT
CDR3 protein: CASSRGSGNTIYF
J gene: TRBJ1-3
D gene: NA
V gene: TRBV28
clone size: NA

CDR3 DNA: TGTGCCAGCAGCCAAGAACATCGGGGGGCGAACACTGAAGCTTTCTTT
CDR3 protein: CASSQEHRGANTEAFF
J gene: TRBJ1-1
D gene: NA
V gene: TRBV4-2
clone size: NA

CDR3 DNA: TGTGCCAGCAGCTTGACCGGACTAGCTGGGGAGCAGTTCTTC
CDR3 protein: CASSLTGLAGEQFF
J gene: TRBJ2-1
D gene: TRBD2
V gene: TRBV5-4
clone size: once

CDR3 DNA: TGTGCCAGTAGACCCTCCCCGGGACAGGGGTGGAACTATGGCTACACCTTC
CDR3 protein: CASRPSPGQGWNYGYTF
J gene: TRBJ1-2
D gene: TRBD1
V gene: TRBV19
clone size: NA

CDR3 DNA: TGTGCCATCAAGGGACAGGGAGCGGATGGCTACACCTTC
CDR3 protein: CAIKGQGADGYTF
J gene: TRBJ1-2
D gene: TRBD1
V gene: TRBV10-3
clone size: NA

CDR3 DNA: TGTGCCAGCAGTGATTTAACAGGGAGCAATTCACCCCTCCACTTT
CDR3 protein: CASSDLTGSNSPLHF
J gene: TRBJ1-6
D gene: NA
V gene: TRBV6-1
clone size: NA

CDR3 DNA: TGCAGCGTTGCCGGGACAGGCCAAGAGACCCAGTACTTC
CDR3 protein: CSVAGTGQETQYF
J gene: TRBJ2-5
D gene: TRBD1
V gene: TRBV29-1
clone size: NA

CDR3 DNA: TGCGCCAGCAGCCGGACGACAGGGGAGTACCAGCCCCAGCATTTT
CDR3 protein: CASSRTTGEYQPQHF
J gene: TRBJ1-5
D gene: TRBD1
V gene: TRBV4-3
clone size: NA

CDR3 DNA: TGCGCCAGCAGCCAGACTAGCGGGAGGGCCACAGATACGCAGTATTTT
CDR3 protein: CASSQTSGRATDTQYF
J gene: TRBJ2-3
D gene: TRBD2
V gene: TRBV5-1
clone size: NA

CDR3 DNA: TGCGCCAGCAGCCCCACTAGCGGGGGGCCTAGCACAGATACGCAGTATTTT
CDR3 protein: CASSPTSGGPSTDTQYF
J gene: TRBJ2-3
D gene: TRBD2
V gene: TRBV5-1
clone size: NA

CDR3 DNA: TGTGCCAGCAGGCCCCGACAGTTCTCAGGCTATGGCTACACCTTC
CDR3 protein: CASRPRQFSGYGYTF
J gene: TRBJ1-2
D gene: NA
V gene: TRBV6-1
clone size: NA

CDR3 DNA: TGTGCCAGCTCACCACCGGAAGAACAGGGTTACGAGCAGTACTTC
CDR3 protein: CASSPPEEQGYEQYF
J gene: TRBJ2-7
D gene: NA
V gene: TRBV18
clone size: few

CDR3 DNA: TGCGCCAGCAGCACCGTGGGACAGCCTTCCTACAATGAGCAGTTCTTC
CDR3 protein: CASSTVGQPSYNEQFF
J gene: TRBJ2-1
D gene: TRBD1
V gene: TRBV5-1
clone size: NA

CDR3 DNA: TGTGCCATCAGAGGAGTAGCGGGAGGTCTATACAATGAGCAGTTCTTC
CDR3 protein: CAIRGVAGGLYNEQFF
J gene: TRBJ2-1
D gene: TRBD2
V gene: TRBV10-3
clone size: NA

CDR3 DNA: TGTGCCAGCTCACCACCCGAGGGTCAGCCCCAGCATTTT
CDR3 protein: CASSPPEGQPQHF
J gene: TRBJ1-5
D gene: NA
V gene: TRBV18
clone size: NA

CDR3 DNA: TGCGCCAGCAGCCAGAGACTAGCGGGAGTTTACAATGAGCAGTTCTTC
CDR3 protein: CASSQRLAGVYNEQFF
J gene: TRBJ2-1
D gene: TRBD2
V gene: TRBV4-3
clone size: NA

CDR3 DNA: TGTGCCAGCAGCTTAAGTTGGGCGAACTATGGCTACACCTTC
CDR3 protein: CASSLSWANYGYTF
J gene: TRBJ1-2
D gene: NA
V gene: TRBV7-2
clone size: NA

CDR3 DNA: TGCGCCAGCAGCGGGAGAGGGGGTGAAAAACTGTTTTTT
CDR3 protein: CASSGRGGEKLFF
J gene: TRBJ1-4
D gene: NA
V gene: TRBV4-3
clone size: NA

CDR3 DNA: TGTGCCAGCAGCGTACGAGGTACGCAGTATTTT
CDR3 protein: CASSVRGTQYF
J gene: TRBJ2-3
D gene: NA
V gene: TRBV7-9
clone size: NA

CDR3 DNA: TGTGCCAGCCTCCCCTCCTATCTTGCGCACACTGAAGCTTTCTTT
CDR3 protein: CASLPSYLAHTEAFF
J gene: TRBJ1-1
D gene: NA
V gene: TRBV6-5
clone size: NA

CDR3 DNA: TGTGCCAGCAGTTTAGGCGGTAACTCCTATAATTCACCCCTCCACTTT
CDR3 protein: CASSLGGNSYNSPLHF
J gene: TRBJ1-6
D gene: NA
V gene: TRBV28
clone size: NA

CDR3 DNA: TGCAGTGCTAGTCCTAGTGGTGAGCAGTTCTTC
CDR3 protein: CSASPSGEQFF
J gene: TRBJ2-1
D gene: NA
V gene: TRBV20-1
clone size: NA

CDR3 DNA: TGTGCCAGCAGCCCGACTAGCGGTGGGCTATATACGCAGTATTTT
CDR3 protein: CASSPTSGGLYTQYF
J gene: TRBJ2-3
D gene: TRBD2
V gene: TRBV7-3
clone size: NA

CDR3 DNA: TGTGCCAGCAGCTTCCGTCCCCGGACTAGCGGGGGGTGGTACGAGCAGTACTTC
CDR3 protein: CASSFRPRTSGGWYEQYF
J gene: TRBJ2-7
D gene: TRBD2
V gene: TRBV7-8
clone size: NA

CDR3 DNA: TGTGCCAGCTCACCAAACCCCAGCGGGAGGTTATACGAGCAGTACTTC
CDR3 protein: CASSPNPSGRLYEQYF
J gene: TRBJ2-7
D gene: TRBD2
V gene: TRBV18
clone size: NA

CDR3 DNA: TGTGCCAGCAGCCCCTACGGAGAGACGAACACTGAAGCTTTCTTT
CDR3 protein: CASSPYGETNTEAFF
J gene: TRBJ1-1
D gene: NA
V gene: TRBV5-5
clone size: NA

CDR3 DNA: TGCGCCAGCAGTCGTTTGCTTGGCGGGAGCTACAATGAGCAGTTCTTC
CDR3 protein: CASSRLLGGSYNEQFF
J gene: TRBJ2-1
D gene: TRBD2
V gene: TRBV4-1
clone size: NA

CDR3 DNA: TGTGCCAGCACATGGGACAGGGAGTACGAGCAGTACTTC
CDR3 protein: CASTWDREYEQYF
J gene: TRBJ2-7
D gene: TRBD1
V gene: TRBV6-6
clone size: few

CDR3 DNA: TGTGCCAGCAGCCCCTCTTACCCTATCACTGAAGCTTTCTTT
CDR3 protein: CASSPSYPITEAFF
J gene: TRBJ1-1
D gene: NA
V gene: TRBV11-2
clone size: NA

CDR3 DNA: TGTGCCAGCAGTTACCCGGAGGAGTACAATGAGCAGTTCTTC
CDR3 protein: CASSYPEEYNEQFF
J gene: TRBJ2-1
D gene: NA
V gene: TRBV6-6
clone size: NA

CDR3 DNA: TGTGCCAGCAGCTTAGGGCTAGATACGCAGTATTTT
CDR3 protein: CASSLGLDTQYF
J gene: TRBJ2-3
D gene: NA
V gene: TRBV11-3
clone size: NA

CDR3 DNA: TGCGCCAGCAGCTCCGGACTGAACACCGGGGAGCTGTTTTTT
CDR3 protein: CASSSGLNTGELFF
J gene: TRBJ2-2
D gene: NA
V gene: TRBV5-1
clone size: NA

CDR3 DNA: TGTGCCTGGAGTGGCAGAACAGGGATATATTCACCCCTCCACTTT
CDR3 protein: CAWSGRTGIYSPLHF
J gene: TRBJ1-6
D gene: NA
V gene: TRBV30
clone size: NA